The clone carrying this TCR beta chain was observed a handful of times. The target antigen is unknown. This specimen belongs to a study of human T cells and chemical hapten exposure. In TCRdb, the RACE reads were re-called with MiXCR into one record per CDR3 protein. Of tens of thousands of distinct CDR3 sequences in the sample, about 14% were seen once. Time point noted: pre-sensitization, week 0. Treatment meaning: therapeutic diphenylcyclopropenone sensitization with weekly scalp DPC. CDR3 length: 17 residues. Trimming shortened V by 3 bases and J by 2 bases, and 23 bases separated the two germline ends. CDR1 is DFQATT and CDR2 is SNEGSKA in the germline V gene (reference sequence). Notes on the study in general: Expanded TCR counts at PT1 were positively correlated with the patch test score.

This sequence was found in a woman aged 45 to 65 with alopecia areata. Some clones in this sample may be carry-over from other donors' samples. The chain couples TRBV20-1 to TRBJ2-7, with no clear D. This sample comprised whole blood, obtained in connection with sensitization to the hapten diphenylcyclopropenone (DPC). CDR3 nucleotide sequence: TGCAGTGCTAGGTTTTCCCTAGGGCCCGCAGCCCCCTACGAGCAGTACTTC. This gives the protein CSARFSLGPAAPYEQYF.